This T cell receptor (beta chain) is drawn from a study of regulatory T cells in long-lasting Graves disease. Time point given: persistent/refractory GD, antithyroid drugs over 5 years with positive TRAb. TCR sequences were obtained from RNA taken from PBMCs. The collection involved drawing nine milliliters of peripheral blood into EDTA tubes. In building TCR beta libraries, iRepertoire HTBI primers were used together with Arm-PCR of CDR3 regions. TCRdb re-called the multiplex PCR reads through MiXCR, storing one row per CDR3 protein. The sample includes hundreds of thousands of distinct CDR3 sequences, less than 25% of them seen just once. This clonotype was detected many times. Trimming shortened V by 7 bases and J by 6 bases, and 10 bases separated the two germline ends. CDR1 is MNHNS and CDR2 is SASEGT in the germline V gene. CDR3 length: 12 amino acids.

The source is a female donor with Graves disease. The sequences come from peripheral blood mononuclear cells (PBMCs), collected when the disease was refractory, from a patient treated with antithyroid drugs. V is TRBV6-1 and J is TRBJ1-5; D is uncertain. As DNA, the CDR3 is TGTGCCAGCACCCGAGGATCTCAGCCCCAGCATTTT. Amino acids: CASTRGSQPQHF.